This T cell receptor beta chain emerged from a study of shared clonotypes between healthy human individuals. Repertoires were generated with immunoSEQ multiplex PCR, while TCRdb's copy carries only in-frame clones and drops some. The repertoire has about 2.1 million clones, approximately 94% of them found once; the top ten carry under 2%. Selected positively for CCR7 and CD45RO-negative, naive CD8 cells excluded terminally differentiated effector memory CD45RA+ cells. Germline-derived CDR1 and CDR2 are MNHEY and SMNVEV (reference sequence). J gave up 6 bases and V 4 bases, and 7 bases lay outside the gene matches. This CDR3 has 14 residues.

V gene TRBV27 combines with J gene TRBJ2-7, with 9 bases lining up with TRBD2. Sequenced input: naive CD8+ T cells from PBMCs. The TCR sequence derives from a man younger than 30 in good health. Some clones in this sample may be carry-over from other donors' samples. The CDR3 DNA reads TGTGCCAGCAGTTGGGGCGGGAGGGTAGGCGAGCAGTACTTC. Residues: CASSWGGRVGEQYF.